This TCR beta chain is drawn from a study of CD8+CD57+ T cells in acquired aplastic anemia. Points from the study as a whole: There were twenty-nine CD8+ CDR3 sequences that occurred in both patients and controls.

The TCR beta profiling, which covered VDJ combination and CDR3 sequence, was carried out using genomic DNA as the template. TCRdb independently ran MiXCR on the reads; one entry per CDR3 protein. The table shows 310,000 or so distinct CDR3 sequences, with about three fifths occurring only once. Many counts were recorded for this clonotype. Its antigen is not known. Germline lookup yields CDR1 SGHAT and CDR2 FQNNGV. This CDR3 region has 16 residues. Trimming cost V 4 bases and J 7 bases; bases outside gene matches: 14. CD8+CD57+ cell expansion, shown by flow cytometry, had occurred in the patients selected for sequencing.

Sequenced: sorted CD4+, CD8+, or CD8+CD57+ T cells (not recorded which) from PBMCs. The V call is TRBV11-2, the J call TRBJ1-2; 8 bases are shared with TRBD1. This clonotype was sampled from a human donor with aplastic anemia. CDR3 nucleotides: TGTGCCAGCAGCTCACATGATTGGACAGGGCAAGGTGGCTACACCTTC. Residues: CASSSHDWTGQGGYTF.